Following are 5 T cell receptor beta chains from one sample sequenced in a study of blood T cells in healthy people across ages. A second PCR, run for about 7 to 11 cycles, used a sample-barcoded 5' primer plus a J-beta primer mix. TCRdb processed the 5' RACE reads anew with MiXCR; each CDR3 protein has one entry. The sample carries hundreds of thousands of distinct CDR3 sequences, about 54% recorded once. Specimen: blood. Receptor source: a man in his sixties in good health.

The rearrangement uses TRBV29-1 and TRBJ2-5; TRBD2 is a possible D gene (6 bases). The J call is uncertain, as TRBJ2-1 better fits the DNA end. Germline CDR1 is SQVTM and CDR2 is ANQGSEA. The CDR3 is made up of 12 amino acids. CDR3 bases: TGCAGCGTCGTGGTGGGGGGTGATGGGCAGTTCTTC. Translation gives CSVVVGGDGQFF.

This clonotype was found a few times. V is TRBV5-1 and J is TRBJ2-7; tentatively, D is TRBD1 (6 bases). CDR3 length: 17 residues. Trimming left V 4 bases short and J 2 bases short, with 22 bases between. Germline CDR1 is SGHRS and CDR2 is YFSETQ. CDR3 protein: CASSPTPGAWGPYEQYF. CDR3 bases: TGCGCCAGCAGCCCTACCCCAGGGGCGTGGGGACCCTACGAGCAGTACTTC. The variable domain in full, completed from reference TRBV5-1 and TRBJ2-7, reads KAGVTQTPRYLIKTRGQQVTLSCSPISGHRSVSWYQQTPGQGLQFLFEYFSETQRNKGNFPGRFSGRQFSNSRSEMNVSTLELGDSALYLCASSPTPGAWGPYEQYFGPGTRLTVT.

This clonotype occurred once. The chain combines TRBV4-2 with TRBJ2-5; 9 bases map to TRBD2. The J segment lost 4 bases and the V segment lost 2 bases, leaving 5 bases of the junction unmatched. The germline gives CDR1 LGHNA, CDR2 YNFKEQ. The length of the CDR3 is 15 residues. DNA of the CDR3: TGTGCCAGCAGCCAATCGACTAGCGGACGAGAGACCCAGTACTTC. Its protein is CASSQSTSGRETQYF.

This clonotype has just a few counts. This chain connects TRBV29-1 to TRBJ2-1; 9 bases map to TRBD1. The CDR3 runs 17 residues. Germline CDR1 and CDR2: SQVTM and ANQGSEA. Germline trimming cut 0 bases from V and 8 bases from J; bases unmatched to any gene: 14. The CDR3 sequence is CSVEDWAWGQGSDEQFF. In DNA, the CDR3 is TGCAGCGTTGAAGATTGGGCCTGGGGACAGGGTTCGGATGAGCAGTTCTTC.

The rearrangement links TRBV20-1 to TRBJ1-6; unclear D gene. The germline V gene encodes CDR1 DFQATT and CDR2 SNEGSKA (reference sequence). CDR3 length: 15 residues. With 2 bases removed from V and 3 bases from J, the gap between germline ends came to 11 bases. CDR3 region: CSARIRPVYNSPLHF. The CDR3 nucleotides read TGCAGTGCTAGAATTCGGCCAGTCTATAATTCACCCCTCCACTTT.